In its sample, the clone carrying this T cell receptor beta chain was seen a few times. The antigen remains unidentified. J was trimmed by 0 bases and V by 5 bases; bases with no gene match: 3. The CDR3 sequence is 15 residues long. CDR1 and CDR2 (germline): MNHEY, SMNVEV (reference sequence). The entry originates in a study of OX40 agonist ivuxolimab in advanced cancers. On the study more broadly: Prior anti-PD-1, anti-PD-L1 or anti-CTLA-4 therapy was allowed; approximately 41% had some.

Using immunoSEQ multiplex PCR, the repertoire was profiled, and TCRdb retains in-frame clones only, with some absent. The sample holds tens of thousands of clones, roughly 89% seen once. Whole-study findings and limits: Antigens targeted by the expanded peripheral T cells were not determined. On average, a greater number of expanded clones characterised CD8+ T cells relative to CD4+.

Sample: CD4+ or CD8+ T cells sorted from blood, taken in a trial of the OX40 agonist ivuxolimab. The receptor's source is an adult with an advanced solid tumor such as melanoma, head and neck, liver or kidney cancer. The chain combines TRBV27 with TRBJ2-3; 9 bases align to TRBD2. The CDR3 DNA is TGTGCCAGCAGTCAAGCGGGAGGTAGCACAGATACGCAGTATTTT. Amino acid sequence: CASSQAGGSTDTQYF.